The table lists the clone carrying this TCR beta chain with a count of one. The entry originates in a study of technical replicates of blood from a few donors. CDR3 length equals 14 residues. Germline loops: CDR1 MNHEY, CDR2 SVGAGI. Germline trimming cut 6 bases from V and 2 bases from J; bases unmatched to any gene: 3. Libraries were prepared by immunoSEQ multiplex PCR; TCRdb keeps only in-frame clonotypes and omits some of them. The sample gives 65,000 to 80,000 clones, roughly 97% of which show up once; roughly 0.35% is in the top ten. The sequence was obtained from a human donor in good health. This rearrangement joins TRBV6-5 to TRBJ2-7; 11 positions match TRBD2. The specimen sequenced was T cells isolated from PBMCs. The CDR3 protein is CASRVLAGAYEQYF. Here the CDR3 DNA reads TGTGCCAGCAGGGTACTAGCGGGAGCCTACGAGCAGTACTTC.